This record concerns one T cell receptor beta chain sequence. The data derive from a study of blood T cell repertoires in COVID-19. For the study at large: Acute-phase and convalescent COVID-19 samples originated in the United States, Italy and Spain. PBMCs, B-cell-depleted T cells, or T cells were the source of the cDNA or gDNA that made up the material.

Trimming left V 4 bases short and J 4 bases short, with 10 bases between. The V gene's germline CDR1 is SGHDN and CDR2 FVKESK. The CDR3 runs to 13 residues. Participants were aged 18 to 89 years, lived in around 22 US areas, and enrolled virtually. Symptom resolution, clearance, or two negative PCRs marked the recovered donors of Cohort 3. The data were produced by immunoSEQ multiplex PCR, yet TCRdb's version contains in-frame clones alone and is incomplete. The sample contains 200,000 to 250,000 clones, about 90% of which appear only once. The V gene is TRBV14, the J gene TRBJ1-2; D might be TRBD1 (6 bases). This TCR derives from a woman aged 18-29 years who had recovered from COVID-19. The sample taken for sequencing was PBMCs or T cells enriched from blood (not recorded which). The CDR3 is CASSRQAAYGYTF. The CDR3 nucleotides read TGTGCCAGCAGCCGACAGGCGGCCTATGGCTACACCTTC.